Listed here is a single T cell receptor (beta chain). Which antigen it targets is not known. No much larger clonotype is one base removed from it; base qualities were not supplied. What this sample's time point label stands for: after dendritic cell vaccination, including at tumor progression/relapse. Selection of patients required sufficient residual fresh-frozen tumor tissue and over two years of available survival data. Molecular status otherwise varied across the glioblastoma patients, but none of them carried an isocitrate dehydrogenase mutation. PBMC were collected before vaccination, two weeks after the third vaccination, and at tumor progression if progression occurred. The Qiagen DNeasy Blood extraction Kit was used to extract genomic DNA. At the junction V is shortened by 4 bases and J by 1 base, with 11 bases in between. Measured from the cysteine to the phenylalanine, the CDR3 is 14 residues long. The only DNA kept is the CDR3, 42 bases in frame from the first base. The germline V gene encodes CDR1 SGDLS and CDR2 YYNGEE.

Using the immunoSEQ assay, TCRB CDR3 regions were amplified from roughly 2.2 micrograms of genomic DNA, or from all available DNA when less than that was on hand. The multiplex PCR employed 60 forward primers targeting TCR V beta segments and 13 reverse primers targeting J beta segments. To estimate the number of reads per starting template, synthetic control templates were added to each sample at limiting dilution. Reads of 87 bp were generated by sequencing on the Illumina HiSeq System. The authors' pipeline ran thus. PCR and sequencing errors were removed by a nearest neighbor algorithm that merged closely related sequences. TCR overlap was defined as the percentage of unique tumor TCR beta sequences that were also present in the same patient's peripheral blood. The source is immuneACCESS, and TCRdb retained only in-frame sequences with V and J called. Part of the clones is not carried over; for the studies checked, unresolved V genes explain less than half of this, and the remainder is unexplained. The DNA was the basis for D and trimming; V, J and clone size are from that table. Recorded for this sample are tens of thousands of clones; more than 70% of them occurred a single time. Of the sample, roughly 8.5% falls within the top ten clones.

These data belong to a study of glioma-infiltrating T cells after dendritic cell vaccination (TCRdb year 2016). Broadly, across the study: Of the 15 or so glioblastoma patients in the cohort, all drawn from Phase I and II dendritic cell vaccination trials, 9 were newly diagnosed and 6 had recurrent disease. Autologous tumor lysate-pulsed dendritic cell vaccination was administered to the patients between about 2003 and 2012. To make the vaccine, monocyte-derived dendritic cells were cultured for under 9 days with IL-4 and GM-CSF and then pulsed overnight with autologous tumor lysate. Three intradermal dendritic cell vaccine injections were administered to patients at biweekly intervals in the arm below the axilla. Deep sequencing of TCR beta CDR3 regions was used to quantify tumor-infiltrating lymphocyte content and compare tumor and blood repertoires in dendritic cell-vaccinated glioblastoma patients. Survival after dendritic cell vaccination was correlated with TCR sequencing metrics, such as TIL content and the overlap between tumor and blood repertoires.

The study at large found these results: The cohort was small and heterogeneous, only a few patients had full blood and tumor sets, and even fewer had initial-recurrent tumor pairs. TCR clonality showed no direct relationship with survival, which suggests that a diverse polyclonal response may be important. After dendritic cell vaccination, a higher estimated pretreatment TIL content predicted longer time to progression and overall survival. The TCR overlap response model with three groups was called speculative and said to need prospective validation.

The sequence came from a human donor with glioblastoma. Recombination connected TRBV9 to TRBJ1-1; 5 matching bases give a weak D call of TRBD1. Specimen: blood, collected after dendritic cell vaccination. The DNA is TGTGCCAGCAGCCCGGGACTCCAGAACACTGAAGCTTTCTTT. It specifies CASSPGLQNTEAFF.